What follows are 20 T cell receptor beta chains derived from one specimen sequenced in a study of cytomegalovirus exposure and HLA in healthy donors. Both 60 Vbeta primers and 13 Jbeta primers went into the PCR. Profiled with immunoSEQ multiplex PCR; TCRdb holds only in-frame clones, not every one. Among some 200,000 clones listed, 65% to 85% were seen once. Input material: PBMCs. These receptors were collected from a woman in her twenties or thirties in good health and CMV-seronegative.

The CDR3 nucleotides read TGTGCCAGCAGCTTAAAATTCGCCGACCCGACCGGGACAGATTTCTACGAGCAGTACTTC. It is translated as CASSLKFADPTGTDFYEQYF. The genes are TRBV7-6 and TRBJ2-7, with 7 bases fitting TRBD1. V lost 2 bases, J lost 3 bases, and 22 bases stayed unmatched. Germline loops: CDR1 SGHVS, CDR2 FNYEAQ. This CDR3 is 20 amino acids long.

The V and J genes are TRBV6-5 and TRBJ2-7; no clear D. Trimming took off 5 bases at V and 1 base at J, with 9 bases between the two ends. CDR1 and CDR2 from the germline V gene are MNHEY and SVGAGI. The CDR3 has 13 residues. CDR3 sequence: CASSLYGSYEQYF. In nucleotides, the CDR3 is TGTGCCAGCAGTCTATACGGGTCCTACGAGCAGTACTTC.

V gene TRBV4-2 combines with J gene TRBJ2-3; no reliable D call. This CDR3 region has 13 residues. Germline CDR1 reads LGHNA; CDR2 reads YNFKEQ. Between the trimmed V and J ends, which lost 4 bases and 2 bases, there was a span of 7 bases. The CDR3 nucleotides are TGTGCCAGCAGCCTATCCTTCACAGATACGCAGTATTTT. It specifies CASSLSFTDTQYF.

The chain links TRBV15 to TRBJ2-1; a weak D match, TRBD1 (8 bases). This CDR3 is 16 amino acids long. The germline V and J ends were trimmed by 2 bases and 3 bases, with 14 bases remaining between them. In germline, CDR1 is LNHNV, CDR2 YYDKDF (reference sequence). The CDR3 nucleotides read TGTGCCACCAGCAGATACAGGGGGGAGGGCTACAATGAGCAGTTCTTC. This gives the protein CATSRYRGEGYNEQFF.

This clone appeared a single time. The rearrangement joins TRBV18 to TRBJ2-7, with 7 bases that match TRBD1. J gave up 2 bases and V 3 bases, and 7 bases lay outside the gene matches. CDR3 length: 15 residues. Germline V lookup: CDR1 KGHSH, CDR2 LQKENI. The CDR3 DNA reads TGTGCCAGCTCACCCCCAACCGGGACAGCCTACGAGCAGTACTTC. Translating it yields CASSPPTGTAYEQYF.

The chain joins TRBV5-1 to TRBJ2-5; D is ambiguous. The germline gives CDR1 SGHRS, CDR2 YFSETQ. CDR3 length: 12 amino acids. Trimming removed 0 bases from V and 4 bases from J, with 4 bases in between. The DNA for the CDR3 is TGCGCCAGCAGCTTGGCTCGAGAGACCCAGTACTTC. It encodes CASSLARETQYF. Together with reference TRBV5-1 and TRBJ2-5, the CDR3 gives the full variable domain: KAGVTQTPRYLIKTRGQQVTLSCSPISGHRSVSWYQQTPGQGLQFLFEYFSETQRNKGNFPGRFSGRQFSNSRSEMNVSTLELGDSALYLCASSLARETQYFGPGTRLLVL.

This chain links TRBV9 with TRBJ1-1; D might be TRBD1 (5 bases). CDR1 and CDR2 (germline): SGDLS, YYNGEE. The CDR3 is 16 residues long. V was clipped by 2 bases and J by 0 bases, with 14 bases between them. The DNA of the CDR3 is TGTGCCAGCAGCGTGCTCGGGGGGGGAATGAACACTGAAGCTTTCTTT. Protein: CASSVLGGGMNTEAFF.

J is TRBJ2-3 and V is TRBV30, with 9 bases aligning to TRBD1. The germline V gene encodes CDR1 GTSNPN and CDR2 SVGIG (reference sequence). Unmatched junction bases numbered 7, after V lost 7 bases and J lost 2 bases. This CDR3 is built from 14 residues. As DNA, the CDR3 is TGTGCCTCCACACGGGACAGGGCCACAGATACGCAGTATTTT. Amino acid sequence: CASTRDRATDTQYF.

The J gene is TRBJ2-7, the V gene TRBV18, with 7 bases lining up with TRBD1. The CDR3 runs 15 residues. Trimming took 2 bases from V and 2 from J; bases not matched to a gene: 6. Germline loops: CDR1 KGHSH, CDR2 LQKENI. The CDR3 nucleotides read TGTGCCAGCTCACCATTCCGAGACAGGGCCTACGAGCAGTACTTC. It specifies CASSPFRDRAYEQYF.

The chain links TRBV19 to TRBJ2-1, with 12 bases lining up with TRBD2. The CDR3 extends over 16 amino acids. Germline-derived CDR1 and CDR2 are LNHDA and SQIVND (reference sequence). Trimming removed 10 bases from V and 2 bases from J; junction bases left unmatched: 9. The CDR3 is CATTRLAGAPYNEQFF. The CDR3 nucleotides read TGTGCCACCACCAGACTAGCGGGGGCCCCCTACAATGAGCAGTTCTTC.

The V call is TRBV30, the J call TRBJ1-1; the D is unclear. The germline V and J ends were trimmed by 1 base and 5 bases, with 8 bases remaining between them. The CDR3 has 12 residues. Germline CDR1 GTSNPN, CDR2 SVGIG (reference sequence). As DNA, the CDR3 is TGTGCCTGGAGTGCCGGGGATACTGAAGCTTTCTTT. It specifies CAWSAGDTEAFF.

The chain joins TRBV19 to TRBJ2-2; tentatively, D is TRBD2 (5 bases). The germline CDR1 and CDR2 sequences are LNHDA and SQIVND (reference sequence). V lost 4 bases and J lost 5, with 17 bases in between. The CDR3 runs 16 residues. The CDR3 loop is CASSKTPVEGTGELFF. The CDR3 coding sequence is TGTGCCAGTAGTAAGACACCGGTTGAGGGAACCGGGGAGCTGTTTTTT. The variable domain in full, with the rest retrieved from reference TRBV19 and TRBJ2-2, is DGGITQSPKYLFRKEGQNVTLSCEQNLNHDAMYWYRQDPGQGLRLIYYSQIVNDFQKGDIAEGYSVSREKKESFPLTVTSAQKNPTAFYLCASSKTPVEGTGELFFGEGSRLTVL.

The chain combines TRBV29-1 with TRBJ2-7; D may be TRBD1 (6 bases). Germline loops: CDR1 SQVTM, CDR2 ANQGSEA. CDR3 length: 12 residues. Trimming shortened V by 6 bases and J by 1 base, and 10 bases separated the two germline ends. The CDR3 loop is CSVKGQSYEQYF. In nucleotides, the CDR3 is TGCAGCGTGAAAGGACAGTCCTACGAGCAGTACTTC.

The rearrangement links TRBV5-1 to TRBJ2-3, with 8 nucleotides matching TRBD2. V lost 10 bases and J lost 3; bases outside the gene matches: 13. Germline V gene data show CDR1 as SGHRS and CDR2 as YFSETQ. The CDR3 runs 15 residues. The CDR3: CARALAGYWTDTQYF. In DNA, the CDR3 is TGCGCCCGGGCGCTAGCGGGTTACTGGACAGATACGCAGTATTTT.

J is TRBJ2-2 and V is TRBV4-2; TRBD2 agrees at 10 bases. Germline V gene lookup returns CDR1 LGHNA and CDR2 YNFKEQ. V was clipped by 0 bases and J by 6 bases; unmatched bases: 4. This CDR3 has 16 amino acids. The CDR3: CASSQDGAGGPGELFF. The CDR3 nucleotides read TGTGCCAGCAGCCAAGATGGAGCGGGGGGGCCCGGGGAGCTGTTTTTT.

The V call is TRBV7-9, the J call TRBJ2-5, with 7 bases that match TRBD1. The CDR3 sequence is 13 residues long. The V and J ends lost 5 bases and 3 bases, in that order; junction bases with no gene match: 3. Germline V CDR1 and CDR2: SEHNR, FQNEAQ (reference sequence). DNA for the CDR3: TGTGCCAGCAGCCCCGGGACAGAAGAGACCCAGTACTTC. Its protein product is CASSPGTEETQYF.

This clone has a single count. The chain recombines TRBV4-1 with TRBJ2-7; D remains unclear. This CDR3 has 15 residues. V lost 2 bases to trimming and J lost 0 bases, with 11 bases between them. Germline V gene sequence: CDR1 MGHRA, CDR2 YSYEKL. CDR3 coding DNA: TGCGCCAGCAGCCAATCTGAGCCGAGCTCCTACGAGCAGTACTTC. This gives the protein CASSQSEPSSYEQYF.

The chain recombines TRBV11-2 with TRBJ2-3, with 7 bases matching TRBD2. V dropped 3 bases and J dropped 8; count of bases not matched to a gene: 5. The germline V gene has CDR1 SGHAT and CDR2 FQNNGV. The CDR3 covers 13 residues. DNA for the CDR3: TGTGCCAGCAGCTTTACTAGCGAGGGTACGCAGTATTTT. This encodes CASSFTSEGTQYF.

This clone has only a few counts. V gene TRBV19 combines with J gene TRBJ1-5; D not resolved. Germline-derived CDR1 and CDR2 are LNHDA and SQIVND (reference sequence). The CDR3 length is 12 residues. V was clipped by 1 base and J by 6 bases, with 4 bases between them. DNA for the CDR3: TGTGCCAGTAGTATAGGGAGTCAGCCCCAGCATTTT. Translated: CASSIGSQPQHF. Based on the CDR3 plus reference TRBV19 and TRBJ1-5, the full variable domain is DGGITQSPKYLFRKEGQNVTLSCEQNLNHDAMYWYRQDPGQGLRLIYYSQIVNDFQKGDIAEGYSVSREKKESFPLTVTSAQKNPTAFYLCASSIGSQPQHFGDGTRLSIL.

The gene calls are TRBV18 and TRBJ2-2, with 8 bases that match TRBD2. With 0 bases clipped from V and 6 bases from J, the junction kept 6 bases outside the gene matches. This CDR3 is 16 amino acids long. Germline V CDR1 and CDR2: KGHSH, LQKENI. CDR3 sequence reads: CASSPPTGGDPGELFF. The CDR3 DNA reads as TGTGCCAGCTCACCACCGACGGGAGGGGATCCCGGGGAGCTGTTTTTT.